This TCR beta chain was identified during a study of blood T cells in healthy people across ages. About this clonotype itself: What it recognizes is unknown. An end of the junction differs from the germline gene, which may be a read error.

For the second PCR, which ran for 7 to 11 cycles, a sample-barcoded 5' primer and a J-beta primer mix were used. Each cDNA molecule received a tag from a template-switch adaptor that had 12 random nucleotides. Sequencing yielded, for each sample, at least 3 million paired-end reads carrying CDR3. TCRdb reanalysed the 5' RACE reads using MiXCR and keeps one entry per CDR3 protein. Among roughly 1,700,000 distinct CDR3 sequences, 28% were seen once, and the ten largest hold 6.5% to 8.5%. The V gene's germline CDR1 is MDHEN and CDR2 SYDVKM. This CDR3 is built from 16 residues. Every sample gave at least 5.5 micrograms of total RNA when it was extracted. Study-level findings and limits: Observed TCR beta diversity per million T cells went down as age went up. This fall followed a roughly linear course with age.

The gene calls are TRBV28 and TRBJ2-3, with 7 bases that match TRBD1. The origin of this receptor is a woman younger than 45 in good health. The sample comprised blood. In DNA form, the CDR3 reads TGTGCCAGCAGTCCAGGGACAGCTTCTAGCACATATACGCAGTATTTT. This translates into CASSPGTASSTYTQYF.